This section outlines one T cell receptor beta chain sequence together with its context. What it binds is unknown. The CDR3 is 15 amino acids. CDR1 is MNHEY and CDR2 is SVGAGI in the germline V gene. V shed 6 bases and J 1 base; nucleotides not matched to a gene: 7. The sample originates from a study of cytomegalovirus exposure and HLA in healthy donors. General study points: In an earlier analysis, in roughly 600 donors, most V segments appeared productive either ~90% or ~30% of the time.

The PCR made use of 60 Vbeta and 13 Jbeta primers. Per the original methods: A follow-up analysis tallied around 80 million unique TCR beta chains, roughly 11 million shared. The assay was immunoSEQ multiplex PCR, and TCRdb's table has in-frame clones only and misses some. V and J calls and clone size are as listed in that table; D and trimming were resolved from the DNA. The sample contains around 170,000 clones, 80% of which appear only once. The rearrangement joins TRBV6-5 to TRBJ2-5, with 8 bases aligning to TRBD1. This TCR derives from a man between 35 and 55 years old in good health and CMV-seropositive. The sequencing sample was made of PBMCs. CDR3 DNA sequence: TGTGCCAGCAGCCCTCTCAGGGGGCTCCAAGAGACCCAGTACTTC. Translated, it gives CASSPLRGLQETQYF.